The rows below give T cell receptor beta chains drawn from one sample of a study of CD8 T cells in Susac syndrome. In TCRdb, the immunoSEQ multiplex PCR reads were re-called with MiXCR into one record per CDR3 protein. The table has 150,000 to 250,000 distinct CDR3 sequences, 90% to 95% seen once. Sequences were obtained from CD4+ T cells from PBMCs. Receptor source: a human donor with multiple sclerosis. The CDR3 runs from the conserved cysteine through the conserved F or W. The D gene is left open where the match is weak. Only part of the rows carry a size: once, few, many, or a class if the clone is expanded.

>TRBJ2-5|.|.|TRBV20-1
TGCAGTGCTGGAGTGCCCCGGGACACCCAGTACTTC
CSAGVPRDTQYF
>TRBJ2-5|.|.|TRBV3-1
TGTGCCAGCAGCCAACCCCGCAGTCAAGAGACCCAGTACTTC
CASSQPRSQETQYF
>TRBJ2-2|.|.|TRBV24-1
TGTGCCACCACCCGACCCAGGGAATCGAACACCGGGGAGCTGTTTTTT
CATTRPRESNTGELFF
>TRBJ2-4|TRBD2|.|TRBV3-1
TGTGCCAGCAGCAGACTAGCGGGAGAGTCAAAAAACATTCAGTACTTC
CASSRLAGESKNIQYF
>TRBJ2-5|TRBD1|.|TRBV2
TGTGCCAGCAGCGGAATGGGACAGGGGGCAGAGACCCAGTACTTC
CASSGMGQGAETQYF
>TRBJ2-7|.|.|TRBV7-9
TGTGCCAGCAGCCCCGGACAGTCCTCCTGGGCGTACGAGCAGTACTTC
CASSPGQSSWAYEQYF
>TRBJ2-1|TRBD1|.|TRBV23-1
TGCGCCAGCAGTCAGGGTCAGGGGGTTAACAATGAGCAGTTCTTC
CASSQGQGVNNEQFF
>TRBJ2-5|.|.|TRBV28
TGTGCCAGCAGGAAAACAGGGACCGAGACCCAGTACTTC
CASRKTGTETQYF
>TRBJ1-6|TRBD1|.|TRBV5-4
TGTGCCAGCAGCCAGGGACAGGGGGCATATTCACCCCTCCACTTT
CASSQGQGAYSPLHF
>TRBJ2-1|TRBD2|.|TRBV24-1
TGTGCCACCGGGGGACTAGCGGGGGAGGGATTCTTC
CATGGLAGEGFF
>TRBJ1-1|TRBD1|.|TRBV14
TGTGCCAGCAGCCCGTACAGGGGTAAGAACACTGAAGCTTTCTTT
CASSPYRGKNTEAFF
>TRBJ1-2|.|once|TRBV4-1
TGCGCCAGCAGCCAGAGTCGGGTTAATACGGTTCGCTACACCTTC
CASSQSRVNTVRYTF
>TRBJ2-6|.|.|TRBV15
TGTGCCACCAGCAGAGATCGACGGTCTGGGGCCAACGTCCTGACTTTC
CATSRDRRSGANVLTF
>TRBJ1-5|.|.|TRBV3-1
TGTGCCAGCAGCCAAGGGGACGGAAAAATTCAGCAGCCCCAGCATTTT
CASSQGDGKIQQPQHF
>TRBJ2-1|TRBD2|.|TRBV29-1
TGCAGCGTAACTAGCGGGAGTTATGAGCAGTTCTTC
CSVTSGSYEQFF
>TRBJ2-1|TRBD2|.|TRBV29-1
TGCAGCGTTCATGGACTAGCGGGAGGAGGTGAGCAGTTCTTC
CSVHGLAGGGEQFF
>TRBJ1-2|.|.|TRBV29-1
TGCAGCGTGGGGATCGGACCTTTCAGAGATGGCTACACCTTC
CSVGIGPFRDGYTF
>TRBJ1-2|.|.|TRBV30
TGTGCCTGGAGTGTACAAGGGTATGGCTACACCTTC
CAWSVQGYGYTF
>TRBJ1-1|.|.|TRBV6-5
TGTGCCAGCAGTTACTCGGGCAGGGGACGTACTGAAGCTTTCTTT
CASSYSGRGRTEAFF
>TRBJ2-7|.|.|TRBV24-1
TGTGCCACCACTCCGACCTACGAGCAGTACTTC
CATTPTYEQYF
>TRBJ2-3|.|.|TRBV14
TGTGCCAGCAGCCAAGATGGGGCGAGCGATACGCAGTATTTT
CASSQDGASDTQYF
>TRBJ1-5|.|.|TRBV19
TGTGCCAGTAGTATAACCGGGGCGGGCAATCAGCCCCAGCATTTT
CASSITGAGNQPQHF
>TRBJ1-1|.|.|TRBV7-9
TGTGCCAGCAGCTTAGCGATCGCGAACACTGAAGCTTTCTTT
CASSLAIANTEAFF